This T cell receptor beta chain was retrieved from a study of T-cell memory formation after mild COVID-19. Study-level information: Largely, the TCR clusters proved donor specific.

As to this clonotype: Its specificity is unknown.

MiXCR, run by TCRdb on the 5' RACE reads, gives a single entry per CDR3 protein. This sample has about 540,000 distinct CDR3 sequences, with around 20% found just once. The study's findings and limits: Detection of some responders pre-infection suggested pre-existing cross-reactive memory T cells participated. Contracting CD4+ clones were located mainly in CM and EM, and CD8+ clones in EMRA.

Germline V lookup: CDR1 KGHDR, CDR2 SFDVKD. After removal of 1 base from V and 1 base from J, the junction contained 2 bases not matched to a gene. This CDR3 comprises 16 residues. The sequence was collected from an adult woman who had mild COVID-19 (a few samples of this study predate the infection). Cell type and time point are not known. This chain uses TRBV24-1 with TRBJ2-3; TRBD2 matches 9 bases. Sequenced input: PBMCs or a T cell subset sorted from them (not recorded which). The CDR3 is CATSDLERGGTDTQYF. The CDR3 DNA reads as TGTGCCACCAGTGATTTAGAGCGGGGGGGCACAGATACGCAGTATTTT.